These T cell receptor beta chains were read from a single sample in a study of regulatory T cells in long-lasting Graves disease. TCRdb passed the multiplex PCR reads through MiXCR, listing each CDR3 protein once. The sample shows a few hundred thousand distinct CDR3 sequences, around 15% of them seen only once. This sample also appeared in a second study, on T cells in Graves' hyperthyroidism and ophthalmopathy.

This material consisted of peripheral blood mononuclear cells (PBMCs), taken at new diagnosis, from a patient treated with antithyroid drugs. The receptors shown here come from a woman under 30 with Graves disease. Both conserved end residues are part of each CDR3. The order of the fields is J gene, V gene, CDR3 protein.

>TRBJ1-5|TRBV3-1
CASSQGDSSNQPQHF
>TRBJ1-2|TRBV20-1
CSASAPGHSFHLYGYTF
>TRBJ2-7|TRBV20-1
CSATPSGSAYEQYF
>-|TRBV6-1
CASSVGGQGRIETQYF
>TRBJ2-7|TRBV5-1
CASSSSGTSSYEQYF
>TRBJ1-4|TRBV11-2
CASSSQLEKLFF
>TRBJ1-6|TRBV9
CAPRADNSPLHF
>TRBJ2-1|TRBV5-1
CASSLSGRGPYNEQFF
>TRBJ2-3|TRBV6-4
CASSISGGADTQYF
>TRBJ1-1|TRBV20-1
CSAAPIAGPEAFF
>TRBJ2-2|TRBV7-3
CASSIQNTGELFF
>TRBJ1-2|TRBV30
CAWTGPNNYGYTF
>TRBJ2-7|TRBV28
CASSPRGAHEQYF
>TRBJ2-2|TRBV27
CASTQHTGELFF
>TRBJ2-7|TRBV14
CASSPGQGEQYF
>TRBJ2-3|TRBV13
CASSSSGQRDTQYF
>TRBJ2-7|TRBV9
CASSVEPGADEQYF
>TRBJ2-1|TRBV5-1
CASSSQVAGPSYNEQFF
>TRBJ1-4|TRBV4-1
CASKGRYTTNEKLFF
>TRBJ1-5|TRBV27
CASSPLNQPQHF
>TRBJ2-3|TRBV6-2/TRBV6-3
CASSRMGEVGDTQYF
>TRBJ2-3|TRBV7-2
CASSLGAGWATDTQYF
>TRBJ2-3|TRBV7-2
CASSGFTDTQYF
>TRBJ2-7|TRBV29-1
CSVGTASFGAYEQYF
>TRBJ2-7|TRBV7-9
CASSFDLRTSGVEQYF
>TRBJ1-2|TRBV5-1
CASSLGQGEGYTF
>TRBJ1-2|TRBV20-1
CSARGGVRQVAHYGYTF
>TRBJ2-3|TRBV10-3
CAAKRGADTDTQYF
>TRBJ1-6|TRBV28
CATNSWAVDSPLHF
>TRBJ2-1|TRBV28
CASSLEPGSNEQFF
>TRBJ1-3|TRBV6-5
CASSILDSGGNTIYF
>TRBJ1-2|TRBV9
CASSVEGTNYGYTF
>TRBJ1-5|TRBV28
CASHQGLSNQPQHF